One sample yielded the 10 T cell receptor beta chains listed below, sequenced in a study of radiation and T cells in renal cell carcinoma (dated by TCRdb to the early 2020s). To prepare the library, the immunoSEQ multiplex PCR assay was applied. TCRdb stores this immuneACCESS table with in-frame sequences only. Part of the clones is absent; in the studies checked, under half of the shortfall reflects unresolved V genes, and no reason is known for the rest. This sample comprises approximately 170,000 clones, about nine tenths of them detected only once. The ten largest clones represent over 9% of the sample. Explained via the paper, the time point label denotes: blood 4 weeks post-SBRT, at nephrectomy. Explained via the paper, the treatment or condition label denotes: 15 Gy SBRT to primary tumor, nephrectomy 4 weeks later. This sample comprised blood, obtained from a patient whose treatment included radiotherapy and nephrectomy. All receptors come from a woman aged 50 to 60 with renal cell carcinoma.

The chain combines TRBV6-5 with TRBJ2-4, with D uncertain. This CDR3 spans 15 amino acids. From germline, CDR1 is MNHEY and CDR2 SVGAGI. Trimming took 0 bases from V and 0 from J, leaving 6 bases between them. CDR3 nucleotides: TGTGCCAGCAGTTACTCGAAAATAGCCAAAAACATTCAGTACTTC. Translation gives CASSYSKIAKNIQYF.

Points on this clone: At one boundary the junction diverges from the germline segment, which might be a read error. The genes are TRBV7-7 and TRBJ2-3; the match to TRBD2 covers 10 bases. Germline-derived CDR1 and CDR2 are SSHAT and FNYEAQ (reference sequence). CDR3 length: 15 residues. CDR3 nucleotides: TGTGCTAGCAGCCGAGGACTAGCGGTAACAGATACGCAGTATTTT. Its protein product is CASSRGLAVTDTQYF.

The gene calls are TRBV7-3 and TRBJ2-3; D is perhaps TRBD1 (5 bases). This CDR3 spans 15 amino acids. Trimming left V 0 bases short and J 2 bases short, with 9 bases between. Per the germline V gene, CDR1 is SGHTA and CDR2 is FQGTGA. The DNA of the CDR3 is TGTGCCAGCAGCTTAACAGGGGTGACCACAGATACGCAGTATTTT. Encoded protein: CASSLTGVTTDTQYF.

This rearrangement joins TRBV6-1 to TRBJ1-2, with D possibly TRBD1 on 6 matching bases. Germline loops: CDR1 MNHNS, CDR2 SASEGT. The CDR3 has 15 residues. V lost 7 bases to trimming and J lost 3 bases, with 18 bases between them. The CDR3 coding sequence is TGTGCCAGCACGGAGGGGGGGCTTGGCGACTATGGCTACACCTTC. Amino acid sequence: CASTEGGLGDYGYTF.

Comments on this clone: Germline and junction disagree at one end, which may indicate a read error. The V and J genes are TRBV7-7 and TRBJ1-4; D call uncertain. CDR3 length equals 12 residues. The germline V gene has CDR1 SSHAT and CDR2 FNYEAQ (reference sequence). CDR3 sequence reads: CASSPDAEKLFF. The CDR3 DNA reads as TGTGCTAGCAGCCCGGACGCTGAAAAACTGTTTTTT.

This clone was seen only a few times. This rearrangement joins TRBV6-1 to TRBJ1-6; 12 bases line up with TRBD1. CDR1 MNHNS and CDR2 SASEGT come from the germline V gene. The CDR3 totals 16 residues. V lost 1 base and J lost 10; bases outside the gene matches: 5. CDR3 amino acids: CASSEGQGQGASPLHF. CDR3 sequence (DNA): TGTGCCAGCAGTGAAGGGCAGGGACAGGGGGCCTCACCCCTCCACTTT.

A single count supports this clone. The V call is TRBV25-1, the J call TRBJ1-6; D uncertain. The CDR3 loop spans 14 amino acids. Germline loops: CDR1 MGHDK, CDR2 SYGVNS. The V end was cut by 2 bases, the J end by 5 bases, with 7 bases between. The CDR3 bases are TGTGCCAGCAGTGAAGGGTTAGATAATTCACCCCTCCACTTT. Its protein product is CASSEGLDNSPLHF. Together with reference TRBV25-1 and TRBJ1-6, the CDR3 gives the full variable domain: EADIYQTPRYLVIGTGKKITLECSQTMGHDKMYWYQQDPGMELHLIHYSYGVNSTEKGDLSSESTVSRIRTEHFPLTLESARPSHTSQYLCASSEGLDNSPLHFGNGTRLTVT.

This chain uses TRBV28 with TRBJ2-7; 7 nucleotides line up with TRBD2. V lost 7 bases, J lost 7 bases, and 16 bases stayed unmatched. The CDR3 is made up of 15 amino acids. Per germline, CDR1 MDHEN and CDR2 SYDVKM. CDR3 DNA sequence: TGTGCCAGCACTCCCCGGGGGGAGATCAAGTTAGAGCAGTACTTC. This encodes CASTPRGEIKLEQYF.

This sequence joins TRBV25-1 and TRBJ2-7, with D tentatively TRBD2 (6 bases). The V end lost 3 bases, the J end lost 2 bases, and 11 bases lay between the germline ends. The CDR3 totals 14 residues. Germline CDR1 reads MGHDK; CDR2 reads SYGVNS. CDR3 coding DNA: TGTGCCAGCAGTGATATGGAGGGAACCTACGAGCAGTACTTC. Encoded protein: CASSDMEGTYEQYF.

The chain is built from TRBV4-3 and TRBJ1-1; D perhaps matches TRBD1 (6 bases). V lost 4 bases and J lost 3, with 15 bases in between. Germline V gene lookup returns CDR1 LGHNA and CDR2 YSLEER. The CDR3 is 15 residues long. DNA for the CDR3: TGCGCCAGCAGCCCTTACGGGGCAGGGGACACTGAAGCTTTCTTT. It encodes CASSPYGAGDTEAFF.